This TCR beta chain was observed in a study of CD8 T cells in ankylosing spondylitis. Study findings and constraints: Enrichment of disease-linked clones was reportedly significant in matched ankylosing spondylitis synovial fluid. A CD8+ phenotype characterized the disease-linked clones, which were relatively rare in peripheral blood. Some of the motif variants had earlier been found in reactive arthritis patients' fluid and blood.

The CDR3 runs 20 residues. V gave up 11 bases and J gave up 6 bases, with 37 bases separating them. CDR1 and CDR2 from the germline V gene are MGHDK and SYGVNS. This clonotype has a handful of counts. The antigen remains undetermined. A quantitative 5'-RACE method, one with molecular barcodes, was used to make TCR beta libraries. Each CDR3 protein is one row after TCRdb ran MiXCR on the 5' RACE reads. The sample includes 30,000 to 45,000 distinct CDR3 sequences, more than 9.5% of them seen just once. V usage is TRBV25-1 and J usage is TRBJ2-2, with D possibly matching TRBD2 (8 bases). This TCR derives from a male donor with ankylosing spondylitis. Sample: synovial fluid, either unsorted or a sorted T cell fraction (not recorded which). The CDR3 DNA is TGTGCCTGTCTAGGGGACAGACCTCGTCGGGGGGGTAGGGGACCCGGGGAGCTGTTTTTT. This sequence encodes CACLGDRPRRGGRGPGELFF.